The T cell receptor (beta chain) under discussion was sequenced for a study of shared clonotypes between healthy human individuals (dated by TCRdb to the early 2020s). Context from the whole study: The cohort comprised a couple of women and three men aged 18 to 49 years. To estimate repertoire size and how much clonotype sharing occurs between individuals, the study deeply sequenced the blood TCR repertoires of about five healthy adults. For each donor, CD4 naive and CD4 memory were each run on three plates, CD8 naive on two plates, and CD8 memory on one plate. Each donor's leukapheresis produced roughly between roughly 0.85 and 9 billion PBMCs. To increase sequencing depth and limit assay-specific biases, different laboratories used diverse techniques to prepare libraries and sequence TCR repertoires.

The CDR3 holds 16 amino acids from the cysteine to the phenylalanine. Only the CDR3 DNA is retained, 48 bases long and in frame from the first base. Using the deep immunoSEQ assay, multiplex PCR amplified TCR CDR3 regions from genomic DNA. Extracted genomic DNA from each cell subset was distributed evenly across all wells of several immunoSEQ 96-well plates, and each plate was treated as a replicate. For sorted subsets, about 0.2 ug genomic DNA, equal to 30,000 to 35,000 T cell genomes, was loaded into each replicate PCR. Purified libraries were measured with a Qubit 3.0 fluorometer, size-checked on a Bioanalyzer 2100, and measured again with the KAPA Library Quantification kit. Every immunoSEQ 96-well plate was sequenced on a dedicated single-read 150-cycle Illumina NextSeq 550 flow cell. Per the authors' processing: Because the immunoSEQ output held only junctional sequences and lacked quality scores, the filtering could not match the filtering applied to full-length reads. Sequences were annotated with PyIR, a Python wrapper for IgBLAST v1.9, and V/J genes and CDR3 were assigned using IMGT germline references. Reads were filtered out if the reads had weak V/J assignments (E-value above 1e-6), no CDR3, stop codons, out-of-frame junctions, or ambiguous translated residues. V3J clonotypes were defined as sequences sharing the same inferred V gene, J gene, and CDR3 amino acid sequence. Percentage overlap between repertoires was computed as shared unique clonotypes divided by the size of the smaller repertoire. Repertoire richness was assessed with RTK rarefaction, the Chao1 estimator, and Recon v2.1 estimates of unobserved clonotypes. OLGA was used to compute generation probabilities for all TCRbeta clonotypes that the gDNA method yielded from a handful of donors. TCRdb mirrors the immuneACCESS table, restricted to in-frame sequences. Some clones are absent from its copies; in checked studies, under half trace to an unresolved V gene, and the reason for the others is unknown. The V and J calls and clone size come from that table; D and trimming were worked out from the DNA. In all, the sample holds around 720,000 clones, and roughly 72% of those were seen once. The ten largest clones take up more than 1.5% of the sample.

On the study overall, not on this receptor specifically: Pairwise subsampling indicated that sequencing depth was expected to affect the degree of clonotype sharing among donors. Naive subsets generally had larger estimated clonotype richness than memory subsets. About 5% of naive CD4, 3.5% of naive CD8, approximately 2.2% of memory CD4, and 0.35% to 0.5% of memory CD8 clonotypes were shared across several donors. Because the study included only a small number of donors, the genetic and exposure-history diversity represented was limited. Compared with non-shared clonotypes, the clonotypes found in all four sorted-subset donors had higher generation probabilities. Rarefaction of sorted-subset datasets indicated incomplete sequencing despite the large sequencing depth. Sampling was restricted to blood, and TCR repertoires in tissue are likely to differ from TCR repertoires in blood.

To note about this clone: Its recognized antigen is unknown. The record has no base qualities; no much larger clone is one base away.

The donors were healthy, HIV-negative adults with no recently reported acute infections or vaccinations. All donors were Caucasian adults living in Nashville, Tennessee, USA. CD4+ T cells were enriched by magnetic negative selection; naive cells were then positively selected on CD45RA, and the negative fraction formed the memory subset. Blood was collected by leukapheresis, and PBMCs were isolated by Ficoll-Histopaque density gradient centrifugation and then cryopreserved in liquid nitrogen vapor phase. Analytical flow cytometry was used to check the purity and quantity of each magnetically sorted T cell population. Each sorted fraction had its genomic DNA isolated and then quantified by UV absorbance on a Nanodrop 2000c.

Recombination connected TRBV21-1 to TRBJ1-1. TRBV21-1 is noted as a pseudogene. The sample consisted of memory CD4+ T cells sorted from blood. In light of the paper, this sample's cell subset or site label describes: CD45RA-negative fraction. This receptor was identified in a woman in her 30s in good health. The CDR3 protein is CASSNSVNRIHTEAFF. The bases are TGTGCCAGCAGCAATTCGGTAAATCGTATCCACACTGAAGCTTTCTTT.